This T cell receptor beta chain was sequenced for a study of glioma-infiltrating T cells. The iRepertoire nested amplicon-rescue multiplex PCR amplified TCR alpha and beta CDR3s from RNA. Input was roughly 85-400 ng of tissue mRNA or PBMC total RNA. TCRdb processed the multiplex PCR reads anew with MiXCR; each CDR3 protein has one entry. Of approximately 93,000 distinct CDR3 sequences in the sample, around 42% are singletons; the top ten hold under 40%. This clonotype was seen many times. The antigen is unknown. General observations from the study: Above-expected tissue-blood divergence occurred in all gliomas, most in low-grade ones. CDR3 overlap between tissue and blood was very small.

Trimming at V came to 6 bases and at J to 2 bases, leaving 4 bases not matched to a gene. CDR3 length equals 17 residues. From germline, CDR1 is SNHLY and CDR2 FYNNEI. The gene calls are TRBV2 and TRBJ2-1; 16 nucleotides agree with TRBD2. This clonotype was sampled from a human donor with low-grade glioma or glioblastoma, undergoing nonglioma brain surgery, or in good health (not recorded which). The material sequenced was glioma tissue, nonneoplastic brain tissue, or PBMCs (not recorded which). The CDR3 DNA reads as TGTGCCAGCAGAACCGGGACTAGCGGGGGGGCCTACAATGAGCAGTTCTTC. Protein product: CASRTGTSGGAYNEQFF. The whole variable domain, remainder taken from reference TRBV2 and TRBJ2-1, is EPEVTQTPSHQVTQMGQEVILRCVPISNHLYFYWYRQILGQKVEFLVSFYNNEISEKSEIFDDQFSVERPDGSNFTLKIRSTKLEDSAMYFCASRTGTSGGAYNEQFFGPGTRLTVL.